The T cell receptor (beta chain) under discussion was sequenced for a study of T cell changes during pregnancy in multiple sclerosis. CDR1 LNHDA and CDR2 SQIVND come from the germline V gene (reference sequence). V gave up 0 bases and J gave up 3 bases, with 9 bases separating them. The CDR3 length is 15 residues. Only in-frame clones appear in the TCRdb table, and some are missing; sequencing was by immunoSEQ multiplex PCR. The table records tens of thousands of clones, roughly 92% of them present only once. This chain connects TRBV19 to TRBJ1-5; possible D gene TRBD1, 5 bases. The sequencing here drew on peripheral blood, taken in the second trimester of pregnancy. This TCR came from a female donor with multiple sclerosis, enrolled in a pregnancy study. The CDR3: CASSIEGTINQPQHF. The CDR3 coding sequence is TGTGCCAGTAGTATAGAGGGGACTATCAATCAGCCCCAGCATTTT.